This T cell receptor beta chain was profiled in a study of cytomegalovirus exposure and HLA in healthy donors. General observations from the study: A missense variant in DCLRE1C was later tied to TCR beta V- and J-gene trimming. For cytomegalovirus status, the classifier reportedly gave diagnoses with high specificity and sensitivity.

13 Jbeta primers and 60 Vbeta primers were used for the PCR. TCRdb's copy holds only in-frame clones and misses some; the assay was immunoSEQ multiplex PCR. The data hold more than 100,000 clones, with approximately 80% observed a single time. CDR3 size: 14 residues. V lost 4 bases and J lost 10; bases outside the gene matches: 8. Per germline, CDR1 MNHEY and CDR2 SMNVEV (reference sequence). Turning to this clone: Its antigen is not identified.

This chain uses TRBV27 with TRBJ2-4; 9 nucleotides line up with TRBD1. The sequencing sample was made of PBMCs. The clonotype originates from a human donor in good health. CDR3 sequence: CASSSPGQGRIQYF. For the CDR3, the DNA is TGTGCCAGCAGTTCTCCGGGACAGGGCAGGATTCAGTACTTC.